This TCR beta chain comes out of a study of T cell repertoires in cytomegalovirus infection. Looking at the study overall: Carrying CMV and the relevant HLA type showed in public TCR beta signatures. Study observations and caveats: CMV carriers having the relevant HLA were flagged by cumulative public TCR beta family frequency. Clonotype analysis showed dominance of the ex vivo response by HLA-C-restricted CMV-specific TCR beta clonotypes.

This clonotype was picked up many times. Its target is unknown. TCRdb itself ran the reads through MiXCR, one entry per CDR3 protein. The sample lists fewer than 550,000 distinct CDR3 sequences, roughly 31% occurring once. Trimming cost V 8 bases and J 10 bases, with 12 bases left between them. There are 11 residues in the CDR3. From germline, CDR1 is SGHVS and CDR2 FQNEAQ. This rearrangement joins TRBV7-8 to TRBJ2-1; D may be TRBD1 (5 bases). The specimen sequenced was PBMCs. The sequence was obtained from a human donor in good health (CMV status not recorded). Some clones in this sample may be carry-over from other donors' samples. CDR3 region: CASEKGWEQFF. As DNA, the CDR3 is TGTGCCAGCGAGAAGGGGTGGGAGCAGTTCTTC.